These 9 T cell receptor beta chains were all obtained from the same sample, sequenced in a study of OX40 agonist ivuxolimab in advanced cancers. The assay was immunoSEQ multiplex PCR, and TCRdb's table has in-frame clones only and misses some. The sample yields under 85,000 clones, 84% seen once. The sample here was CD4+ or CD8+ T cells sorted from blood, taken in a trial of the OX40 agonist ivuxolimab. These receptors were collected from an adult with an advanced solid tumor such as melanoma, head and neck, liver or kidney cancer.

The rearrangement uses TRBV5-4 and TRBJ2-7; TRBD2 aligns across 9 bases. The CDR3 runs to 16 residues. Germline CDR1 and CDR2: SGHNT and YYREEE (reference sequence). J was trimmed by 3 bases and V by 2 bases; bases with no gene match: 9. As DNA, the CDR3 is TGTGCCAGCAGCTTAGGCGGGGGGGCCGGGTACTACGAGCAGTACTTC. It codes for CASSLGGGAGYYEQYF.

This chain's CDR3 is CASSYQGNLPQHF. The CDR3 coding sequence is TGCGCCAGCAGCTACCAGGGAAATCTACCCCAGCATTTT. The chain joins TRBV5-1 to TRBJ1-5; tentative D call: TRBD1 (5 bases). The CDR3 runs 13 residues. The V end was cut by 3 bases, the J end by 10 bases, with 14 bases between. Looked up from germline, CDR1 is SGHRS and CDR2 is YFSETQ.

V usage is TRBV28 and J usage is TRBJ1-4; 9 bases are a match to TRBD1. The germline CDR1 and CDR2 sequences are MDHEN and SYDVKM. V was pared by 4 bases and J by 8 bases, with 8 bases of the junction left unmatched. The length of the CDR3 is 15 residues. This CDR3 reads CASSSPGQGREKLFF. The CDR3 DNA reads as TGTGCCAGCAGTTCCCCAGGACAGGGGAGGGAAAAACTGTTTTTT.

This clone appeared a single time. This chain connects TRBV11-3 to TRBJ1-5, with D possibly matching TRBD1 (5 bases). Germline V CDR1 and CDR2: SGHNT, YENEEA. V was trimmed by 7 bases and J by 5 bases, leaving 12 bases between them. This CDR3 has 13 amino acids. CDR3 coding DNA: TGTGCCAGCACCATTGACAGACATCAGCCCCAGCATTTT. Translated: CASTIDRHQPQHF.

A word on this clone: Relative to the germline gene, one junction end is altered; a read error may explain this. The chain couples TRBV6-5 to TRBJ2-3; TRBD2 might be the D (6 bases). This CDR3 has 14 amino acids. CDR1 and CDR2 (germline): MNHEY, SVGAGI. CDR3 sequence reads: CAISVTGGTDTQYF. The CDR3 region has the DNA TGTGCCATCAGTGTGACGGGAGGCACAGATACGCAGTATTTT.

This clone was counted a single time. The rearrangement links TRBV7-2 to TRBJ1-1; perhaps TRBD1 as D (6 bases). Germline CDR1 is SGHTA and CDR2 is FQGNSA. V was cut by 3 bases and J by 3 bases, with 17 bases left in between. The CDR3 has 16 residues. The CDR3 reads CASSFRAGDWYTEAFF. CDR3 bases: TGTGCCAGCAGCTTCCGGGCAGGGGATTGGTACACTGAAGCTTTCTTT.

V gene TRBV27 combines with J gene TRBJ1-1; D gene uncertain. The V gene lost 2 bases and the J gene lost 5 bases, with 9 bases spanning the gap. This CDR3 has 13 residues. Per the germline V gene, CDR1 is MNHEY and CDR2 is SMNVEV (reference sequence). In DNA form, the CDR3 reads TGTGCCAGCAGTTTAGTGGAAGGGACTGAAGCTTTCTTT. Residues: CASSLVEGTEAFF.

The chain has TRBV7-2 and TRBJ2-1, with D possibly TRBD1 on 6 matching bases. Germline loops: CDR1 SGHTA, CDR2 FQGNSA. Trimming shortened V by 4 bases and J by 2 bases, and 15 bases separated the two germline ends. This CDR3 region has 16 residues. For the CDR3, the DNA is TGTGCCAGCAGCTCTGGACCCGGGACAACCTACAATGAGCAGTTCTTC. This translates into CASSSGPGTTYNEQFF.

This chain joins TRBV11-2 and TRBJ1-2, with a weak D call TRBD1 (5 bases). V was shortened by 1 base and J by 1 base, with 10 bases between the two germline ends. Germline assignment: CDR1 SGHAT and CDR2 FQNNGV. The CDR3 is 15 amino acids. CDR3 amino acids: CASSLGRGYNYGYTF. The CDR3 nucleotides are TGTGCCAGCAGCTTAGGTCGGGGCTATAACTATGGCTACACCTTC.